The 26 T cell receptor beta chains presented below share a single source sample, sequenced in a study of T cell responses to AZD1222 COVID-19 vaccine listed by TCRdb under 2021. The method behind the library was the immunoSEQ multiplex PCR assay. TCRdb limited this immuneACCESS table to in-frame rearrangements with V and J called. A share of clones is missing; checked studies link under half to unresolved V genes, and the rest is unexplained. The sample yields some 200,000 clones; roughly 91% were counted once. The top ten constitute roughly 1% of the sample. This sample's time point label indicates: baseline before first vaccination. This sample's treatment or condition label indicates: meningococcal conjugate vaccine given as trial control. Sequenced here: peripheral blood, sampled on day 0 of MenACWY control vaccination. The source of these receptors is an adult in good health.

For the CDR3, the DNA is TGTGCCAGCAGCCTGGGCGGGGTGGGTGAAAAACTGTTTTTT. Residues: CASSLGGVGEKLFF. The V gene is TRBV2, the J gene TRBJ1-4; D ambiguous. The CDR3 consists of 14 residues. V lost 6 bases, J lost 7 bases, and 15 bases lay in between. Germline V lookup: CDR1 SNHLY, CDR2 FYNNEI.

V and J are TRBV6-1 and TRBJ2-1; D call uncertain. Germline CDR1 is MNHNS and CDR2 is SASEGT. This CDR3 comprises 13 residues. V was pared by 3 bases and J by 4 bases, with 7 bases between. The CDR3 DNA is TGTGCCAGCAGTGACAGGCCTTACAATGAGCAGTTCTTC. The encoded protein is CASSDRPYNEQFF.

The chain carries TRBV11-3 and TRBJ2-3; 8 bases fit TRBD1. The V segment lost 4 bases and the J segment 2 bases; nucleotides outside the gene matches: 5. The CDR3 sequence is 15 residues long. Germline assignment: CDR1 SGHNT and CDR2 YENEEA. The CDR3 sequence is CASSSGQENTDTQYF. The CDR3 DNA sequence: TGTGCCAGCAGCTCGGGACAGGAGAACACAGATACGCAGTATTTT. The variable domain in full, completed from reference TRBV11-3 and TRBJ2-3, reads EAGVVQSPRYKIIEKKQPVAFWCNPISGHNTLYWYLQNLGQGPELLIRYENEEAVDDSQLPKDRFSAERLKGVDSTLKIQPAELGDSAVYLCASSSGQENTDTQYFGPGTRLTVL.

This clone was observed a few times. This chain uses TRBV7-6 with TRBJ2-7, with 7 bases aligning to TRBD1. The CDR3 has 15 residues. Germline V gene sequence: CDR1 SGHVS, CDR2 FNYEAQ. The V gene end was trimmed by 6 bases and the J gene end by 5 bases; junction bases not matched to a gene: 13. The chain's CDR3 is CASSLDRVLLDEQYF. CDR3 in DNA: TGTGCCAGCAGTCTAGACAGGGTTCTGTTGGACGAGCAGTACTTC.

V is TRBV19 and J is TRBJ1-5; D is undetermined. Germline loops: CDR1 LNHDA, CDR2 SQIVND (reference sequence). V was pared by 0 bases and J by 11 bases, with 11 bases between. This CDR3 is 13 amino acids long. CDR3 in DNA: TGTGCCAGTAGTATAGAGGGAGATCAAGCCCAGCATTTT. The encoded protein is CASSIEGDQAQHF.

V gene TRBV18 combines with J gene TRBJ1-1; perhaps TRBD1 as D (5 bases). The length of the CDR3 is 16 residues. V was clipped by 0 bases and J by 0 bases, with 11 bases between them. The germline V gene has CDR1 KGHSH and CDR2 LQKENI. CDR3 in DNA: TGTGCCAGCTCACCACCCATAGGGGTCATGAACACTGAAGCTTTCTTT. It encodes CASSPPIGVMNTEAFF.

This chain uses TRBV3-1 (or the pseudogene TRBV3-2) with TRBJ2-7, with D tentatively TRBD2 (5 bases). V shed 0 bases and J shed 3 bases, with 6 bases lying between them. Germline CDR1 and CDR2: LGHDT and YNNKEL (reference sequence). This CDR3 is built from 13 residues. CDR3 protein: CASSQDRGYEQYF. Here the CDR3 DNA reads TGTGCCAGCAGCCAAGATCGGGGCTACGAGCAGTACTTC.

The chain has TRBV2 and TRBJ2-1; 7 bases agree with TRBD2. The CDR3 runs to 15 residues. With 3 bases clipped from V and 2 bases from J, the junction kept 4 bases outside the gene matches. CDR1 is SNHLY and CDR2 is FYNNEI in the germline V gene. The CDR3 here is CASSEMAGAYNEQFF. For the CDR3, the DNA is TGTGCCAGCAGTGAGATGGCGGGGGCCTACAATGAGCAGTTCTTC.

This chain's CDR3 is CASSRGSGGIVTQYF. The CDR3 nucleotides are TGTGCCAGTAGTAGAGGTAGCGGGGGGATTGTTACGCAGTATTTT. V is TRBV19 and J is TRBJ2-3; 10 bases align to TRBD2. The junction had 9 bases not matched to a gene; V was cut back by 4 bases and J by 8 bases. CDR3 length equals 15 residues. Germline assignment: CDR1 LNHDA and CDR2 SQIVND (reference sequence). The full variable domain, in which reference TRBV19 and TRBJ2-3 provide the parts outside the CDR3, is DGGITQSPKYLFRKEGQNVTLSCEQNLNHDAMYWYRQDPGQGLRLIYYSQIVNDFQKGDIAEGYSVSREKKESFPLTVTSAQKNPTAFYLCASSRGSGGIVTQYFGPGTRLTVL.

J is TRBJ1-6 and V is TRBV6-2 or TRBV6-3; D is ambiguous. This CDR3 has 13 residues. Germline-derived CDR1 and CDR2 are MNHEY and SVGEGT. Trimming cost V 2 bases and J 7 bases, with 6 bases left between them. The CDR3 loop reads CASSYPNNSPLHF. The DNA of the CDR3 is TGTGCCAGCAGTTACCCGAACAATTCACCCCTCCACTTT.

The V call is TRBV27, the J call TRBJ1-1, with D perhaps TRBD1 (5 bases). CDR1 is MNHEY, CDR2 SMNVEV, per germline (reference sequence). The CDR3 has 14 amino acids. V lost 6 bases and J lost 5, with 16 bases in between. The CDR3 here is CASSGRDHKTEAFF. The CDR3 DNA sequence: TGTGCCAGCAGCGGCCGGGACCACAAGACTGAAGCTTTCTTT.

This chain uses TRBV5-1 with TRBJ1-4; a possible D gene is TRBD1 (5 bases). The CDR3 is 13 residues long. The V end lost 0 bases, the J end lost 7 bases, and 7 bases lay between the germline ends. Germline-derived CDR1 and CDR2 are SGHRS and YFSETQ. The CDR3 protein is CASSLEQGEKLFF. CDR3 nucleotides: TGCGCCAGCAGCTTGGAGCAGGGTGAAAAACTGTTTTTT.

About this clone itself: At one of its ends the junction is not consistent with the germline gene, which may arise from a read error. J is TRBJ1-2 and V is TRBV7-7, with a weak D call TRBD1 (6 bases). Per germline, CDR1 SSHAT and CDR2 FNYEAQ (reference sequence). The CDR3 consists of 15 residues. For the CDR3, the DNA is TGTGCTAGCAGCCCCCTCGGGGGGCCTAACTATGGCTACACCTTC. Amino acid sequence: CASSPLGGPNYGYTF. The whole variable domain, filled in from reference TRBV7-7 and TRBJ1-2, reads GAGVSQSPRYKVTKRGQDVTLRCDPISSHATLYWYQQALGQGPEFLTYFNYEAQPDKSGLPSDRFSAERPEGSISTLTIQRTEQRDSAMYRCASSPLGGPNYGYTFGSGTRLTVV.

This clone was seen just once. In nucleotides, the CDR3 is TGTGCCAGCTCACCAGGGCAGGCAACCTACGAGCAGTACTTC. This codes for CASSPGQATYEQYF. This rearrangement joins TRBV18 to TRBJ2-7; D unresolved. V shed 2 bases and J shed 2 bases, with 10 bases lying between them. The germline gives CDR1 KGHSH, CDR2 LQKENI. The CDR3 sequence is 14 residues long.

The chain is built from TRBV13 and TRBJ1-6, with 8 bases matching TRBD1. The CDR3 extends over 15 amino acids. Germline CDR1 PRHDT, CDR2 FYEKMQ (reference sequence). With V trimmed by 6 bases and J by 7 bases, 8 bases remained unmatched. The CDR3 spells CASSSDRGINSPLHF. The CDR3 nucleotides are TGTGCCAGCAGTTCAGACAGGGGTATCAATTCACCCCTCCACTTT.

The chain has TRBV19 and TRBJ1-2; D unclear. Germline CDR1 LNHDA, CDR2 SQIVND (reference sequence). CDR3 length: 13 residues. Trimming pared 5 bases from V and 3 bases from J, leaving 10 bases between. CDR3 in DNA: TGTGCCAGTAGTCGGAATCGCTACTATGGCTACACCTTC. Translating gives CASSRNRYYGYTF.

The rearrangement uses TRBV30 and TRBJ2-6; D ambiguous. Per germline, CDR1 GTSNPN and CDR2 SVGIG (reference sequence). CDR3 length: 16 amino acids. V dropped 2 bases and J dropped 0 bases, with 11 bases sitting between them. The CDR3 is CAWSSPVSSGANVLTF. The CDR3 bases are TGTGCCTGGAGTTCCCCGGTTAGCTCTGGGGCCAACGTCCTGACTTTC.

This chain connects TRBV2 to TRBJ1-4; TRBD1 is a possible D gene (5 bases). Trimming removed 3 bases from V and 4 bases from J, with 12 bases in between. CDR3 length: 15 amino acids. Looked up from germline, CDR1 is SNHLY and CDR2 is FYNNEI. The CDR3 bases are TGTGCCAGCAGTGATGGGTGGGGGGATAATGAAAAACTGTTTTTT. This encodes CASSDGWGDNEKLFF. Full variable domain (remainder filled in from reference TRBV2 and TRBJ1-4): EPEVTQTPSHQVTQMGQEVILRCVPISNHLYFYWYRQILGQKVEFLVSFYNNEISEKSEIFDDQFSVERPDGSNFTLKIRSTKLEDSAMYFCASSDGWGDNEKLFFGSGTQLSVL.

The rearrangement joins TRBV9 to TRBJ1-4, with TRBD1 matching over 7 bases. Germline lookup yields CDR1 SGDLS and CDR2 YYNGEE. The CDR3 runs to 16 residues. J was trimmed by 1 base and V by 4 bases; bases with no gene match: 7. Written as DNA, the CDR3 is TGTGCCAGCAGCCCCAATCCAGGGGGAACTAATGAAAAACTGTTTTTT. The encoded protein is CASSPNPGGTNEKLFF.

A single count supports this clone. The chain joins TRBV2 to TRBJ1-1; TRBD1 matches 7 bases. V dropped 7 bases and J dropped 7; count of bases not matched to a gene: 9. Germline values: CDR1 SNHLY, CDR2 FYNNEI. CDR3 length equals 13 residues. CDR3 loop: CASTLTGKGEAFF. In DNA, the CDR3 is TGTGCCAGCACCTTGACAGGGAAAGGTGAAGCTTTCTTT.

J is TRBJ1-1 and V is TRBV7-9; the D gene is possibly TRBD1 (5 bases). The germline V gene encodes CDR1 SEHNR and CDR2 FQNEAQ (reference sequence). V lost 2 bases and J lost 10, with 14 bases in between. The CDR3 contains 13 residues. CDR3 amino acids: CASSLRGQPTAFF. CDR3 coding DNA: TGTGCCAGCAGCTTACGGGGCCAGCCAACAGCTTTCTTT.

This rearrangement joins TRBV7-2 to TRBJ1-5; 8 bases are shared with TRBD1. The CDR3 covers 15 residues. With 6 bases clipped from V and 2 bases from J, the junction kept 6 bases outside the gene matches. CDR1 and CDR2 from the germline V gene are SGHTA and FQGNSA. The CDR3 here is CASRPGGLGNQPQHF. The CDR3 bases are TGTGCCAGCAGGCCAGGGGGCTTAGGCAATCAGCCCCAGCATTTT.

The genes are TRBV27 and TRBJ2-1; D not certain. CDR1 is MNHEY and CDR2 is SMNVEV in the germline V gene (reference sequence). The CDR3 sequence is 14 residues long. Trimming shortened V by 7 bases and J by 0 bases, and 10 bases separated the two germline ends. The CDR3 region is CASNRAGSYNEQFF. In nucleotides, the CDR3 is TGTGCCAGCAATCGCGCAGGCTCCTACAATGAGCAGTTCTTC.

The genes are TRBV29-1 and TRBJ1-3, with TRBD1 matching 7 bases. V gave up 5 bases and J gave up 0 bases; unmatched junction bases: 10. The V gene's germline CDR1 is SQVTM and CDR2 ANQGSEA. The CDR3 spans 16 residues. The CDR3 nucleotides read TGCAGCGTTAATTCTAACCGGGACAGCTCTGGAAACACCATATATTTT. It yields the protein CSVNSNRDSSGNTIYF.

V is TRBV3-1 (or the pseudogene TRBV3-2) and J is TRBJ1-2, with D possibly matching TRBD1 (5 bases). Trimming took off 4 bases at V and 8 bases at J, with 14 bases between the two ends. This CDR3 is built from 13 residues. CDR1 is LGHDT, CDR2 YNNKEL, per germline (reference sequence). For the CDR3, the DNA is TGTGCCAGCAGCCGGGGCGGCTCGGGCGGCTACACCTTC. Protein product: CASSRGGSGGYTF.

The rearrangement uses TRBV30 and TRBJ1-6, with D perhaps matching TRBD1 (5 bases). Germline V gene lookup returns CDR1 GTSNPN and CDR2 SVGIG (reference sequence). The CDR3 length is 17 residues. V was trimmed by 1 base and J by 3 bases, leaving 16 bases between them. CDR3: CAWSARQRTFYNSPLHF. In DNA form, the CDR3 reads TGTGCCTGGAGTGCTCGACAGAGAACCTTCTATAATTCACCCCTCCACTTT.